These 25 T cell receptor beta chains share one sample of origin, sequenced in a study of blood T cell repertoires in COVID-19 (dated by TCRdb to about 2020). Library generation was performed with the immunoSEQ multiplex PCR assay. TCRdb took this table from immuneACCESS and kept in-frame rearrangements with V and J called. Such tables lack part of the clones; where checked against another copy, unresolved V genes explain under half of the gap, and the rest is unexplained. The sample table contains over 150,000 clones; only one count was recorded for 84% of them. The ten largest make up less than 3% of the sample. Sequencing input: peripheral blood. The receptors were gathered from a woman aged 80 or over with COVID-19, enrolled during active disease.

The CDR3 loop is CASRKTGASEQYF. CDR3 in DNA: TGTGCCAGTAGAAAGACAGGGGCGAGCGAGCAGTACTTC. This chain uses TRBV19 with TRBJ2-7; 8 bases map to TRBD1. Germline CDR1 and CDR2: LNHDA and SQIVND (reference sequence). With V trimmed by 6 bases and J by 6 bases, 7 bases remained unmatched. The CDR3 is 13 amino acids.

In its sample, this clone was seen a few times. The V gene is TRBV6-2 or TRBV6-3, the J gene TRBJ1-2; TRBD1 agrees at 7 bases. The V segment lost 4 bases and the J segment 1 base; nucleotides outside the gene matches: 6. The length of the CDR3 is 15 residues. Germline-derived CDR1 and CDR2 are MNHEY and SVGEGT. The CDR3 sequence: CASSSWTGLNYGYTF. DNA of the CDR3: TGTGCCAGCAGTTCCTGGACAGGACTTAACTATGGCTACACCTTC.

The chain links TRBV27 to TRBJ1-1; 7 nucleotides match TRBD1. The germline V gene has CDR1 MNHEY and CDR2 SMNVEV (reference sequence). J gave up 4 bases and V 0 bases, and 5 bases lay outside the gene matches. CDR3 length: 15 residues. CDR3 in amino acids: CASSLSGQYPTEAFF. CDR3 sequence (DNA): TGTGCCAGCAGTTTATCGGGACAGTACCCCACTGAAGCTTTCTTT.

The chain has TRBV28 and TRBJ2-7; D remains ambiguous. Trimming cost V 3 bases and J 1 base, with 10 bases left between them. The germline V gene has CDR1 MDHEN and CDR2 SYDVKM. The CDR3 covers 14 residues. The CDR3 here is CASSFVPRSYEQYF. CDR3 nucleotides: TGTGCCAGCAGTTTCGTTCCTAGGTCCTACGAGCAGTACTTC.

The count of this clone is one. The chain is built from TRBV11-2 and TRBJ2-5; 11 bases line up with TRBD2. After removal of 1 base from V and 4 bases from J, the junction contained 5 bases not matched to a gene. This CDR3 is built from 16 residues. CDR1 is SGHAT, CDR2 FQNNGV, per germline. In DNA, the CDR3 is TGTGCCAGCAGCTTAGCTACTAGCGGGAGAGGAGAGACCCAGTACTTC. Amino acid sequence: CASSLATSGRGETQYF.

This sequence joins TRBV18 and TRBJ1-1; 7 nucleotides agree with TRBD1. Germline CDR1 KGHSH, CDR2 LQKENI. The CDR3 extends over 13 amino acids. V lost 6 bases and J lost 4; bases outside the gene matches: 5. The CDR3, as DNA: TGTGCCAGCTCGCTGACAGGGAGCACTGAAGCTTTCTTT. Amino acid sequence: CASSLTGSTEAFF. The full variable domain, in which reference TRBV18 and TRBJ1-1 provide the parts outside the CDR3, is NAGVMQNPRHLVRRRGQEARLRCSPMKGHSHVYWYRQLPEEGLKFMVYLQKENIIDESGMPKERFSAEFPKEGPSILRIQQVVRGDSAAYFCASSLTGSTEAFFGQGTRLTVV.

The CDR3 DNA sequence: TGTGCCAGCAGCGTAGTTAGTTATGGCTACACCTTC. Its protein product is CASSVVSYGYTF. The chain links TRBV9 to TRBJ1-2; D not resolved. This CDR3 is built from 12 residues. CDR1 is SGDLS and CDR2 is YYNGEE in the germline V gene. V was shortened by 0 bases and J by 5 bases, with 5 bases between the two germline ends. Combining the CDR3 with reference TRBV9 and TRBJ1-2 gives the whole variable domain DSGVTQTPKHLITATGQRVTLRCSPRSGDLSVYWYQQSLDQGLQFLIQYYNGEERAKGNILERFSAQQFPDLHSELNLSSLELGDSALYFCASSVVSYGYTFGSGTRLTVV.

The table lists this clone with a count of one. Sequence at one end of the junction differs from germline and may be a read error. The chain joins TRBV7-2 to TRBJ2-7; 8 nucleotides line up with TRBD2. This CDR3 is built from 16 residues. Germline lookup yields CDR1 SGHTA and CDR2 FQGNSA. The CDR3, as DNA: TGTGCCAGCAGCTTAGGGGAGAGTAGCGGGGTCTACGAGCAGTACTTT. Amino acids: CASSLGESSGVYEQYF. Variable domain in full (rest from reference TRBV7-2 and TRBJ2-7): GAGVSQSPSNKVTEKGKDVELRCDPISGHTALYWYRQSLGQGLEFLIYFQGNSAPDKSGLPSDRFSAERTGGSVSTLTIQRTQQEDSAVYLCASSLGESSGVYEQYFGPGTRLTVT.

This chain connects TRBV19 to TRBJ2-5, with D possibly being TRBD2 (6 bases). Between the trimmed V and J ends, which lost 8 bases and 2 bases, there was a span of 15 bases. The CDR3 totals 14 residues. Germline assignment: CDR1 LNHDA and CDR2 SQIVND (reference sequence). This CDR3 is CASAPPGLQETQYF. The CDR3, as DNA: TGTGCCAGTGCCCCTCCGGGACTGCAAGAGACCCAGTACTTC.

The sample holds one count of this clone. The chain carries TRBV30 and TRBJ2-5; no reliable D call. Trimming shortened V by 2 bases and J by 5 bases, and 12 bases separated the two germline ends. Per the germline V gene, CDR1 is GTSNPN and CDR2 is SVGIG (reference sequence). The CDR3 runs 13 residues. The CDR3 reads CAWSLGLGETQYF. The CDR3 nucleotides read TGTGCCTGGAGTTTGGGTCTCGGGGAGACCCAGTACTTC.

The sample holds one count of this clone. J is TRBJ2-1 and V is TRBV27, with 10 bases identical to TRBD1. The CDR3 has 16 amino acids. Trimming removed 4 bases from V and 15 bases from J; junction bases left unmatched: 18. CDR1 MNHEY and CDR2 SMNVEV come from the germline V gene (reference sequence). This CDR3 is CASSSPPRQGAWQPFF. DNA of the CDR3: TGTGCCAGCAGTTCGCCTCCCCGACAGGGGGCATGGCAACCGTTCTTC.

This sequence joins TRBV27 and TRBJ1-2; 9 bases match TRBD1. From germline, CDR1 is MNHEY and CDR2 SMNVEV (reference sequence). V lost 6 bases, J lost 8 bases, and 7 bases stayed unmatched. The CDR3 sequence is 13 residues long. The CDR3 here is CASSGQGIAGYTF. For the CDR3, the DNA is TGTGCCAGCAGCGGACAGGGGATTGCCGGCTACACCTTC.

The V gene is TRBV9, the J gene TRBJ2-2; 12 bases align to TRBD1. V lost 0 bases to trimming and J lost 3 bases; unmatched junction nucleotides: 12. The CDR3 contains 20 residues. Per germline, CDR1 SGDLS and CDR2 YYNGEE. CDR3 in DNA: TGTGCCAGCAGCGTAGCTACTCGGGACAGGGGGCGCAGGGACACCGGGGAGCTGTTTTTT. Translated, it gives CASSVATRDRGRRDTGELFF.

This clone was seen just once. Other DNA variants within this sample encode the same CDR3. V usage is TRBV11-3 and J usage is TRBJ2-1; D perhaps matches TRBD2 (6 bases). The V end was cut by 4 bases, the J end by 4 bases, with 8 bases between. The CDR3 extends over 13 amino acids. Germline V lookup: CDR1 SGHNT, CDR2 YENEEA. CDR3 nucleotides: TGTGCCAGCAGCTCCGGGGGATACAATGAGCAGTTCTTC. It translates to CASSSGGYNEQFF. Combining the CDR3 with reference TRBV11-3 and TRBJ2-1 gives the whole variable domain EAGVVQSPRYKIIEKKQPVAFWCNPISGHNTLYWYLQNLGQGPELLIRYENEEAVDDSQLPKDRFSAERLKGVDSTLKIQPAELGDSAVYLCASSSGGYNEQFFGPGTRLTVL.

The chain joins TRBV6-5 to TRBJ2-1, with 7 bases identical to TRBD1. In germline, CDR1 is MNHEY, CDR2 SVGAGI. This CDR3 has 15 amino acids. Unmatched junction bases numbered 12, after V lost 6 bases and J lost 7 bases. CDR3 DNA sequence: TGTGCCAGCAGCATGTACAGGGGCCAGGGAAATGAGCAGTTCTTC. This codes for CASSMYRGQGNEQFF.

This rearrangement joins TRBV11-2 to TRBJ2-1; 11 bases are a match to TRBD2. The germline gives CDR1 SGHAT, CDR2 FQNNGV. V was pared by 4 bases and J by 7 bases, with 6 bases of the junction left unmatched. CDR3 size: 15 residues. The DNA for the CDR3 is TGTGCCAGCAGCTCCCGGACTAGCGGGCCTAATGAGCAGTTCTTC. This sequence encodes CASSSRTSGPNEQFF.

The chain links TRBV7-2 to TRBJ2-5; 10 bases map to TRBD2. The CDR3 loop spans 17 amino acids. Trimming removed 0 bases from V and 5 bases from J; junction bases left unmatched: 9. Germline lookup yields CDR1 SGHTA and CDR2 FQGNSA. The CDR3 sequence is CASSLALAGASRETQYF. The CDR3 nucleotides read TGTGCCAGCAGCTTAGCGCTAGCGGGGGCTTCCAGGGAGACCCAGTACTTC.

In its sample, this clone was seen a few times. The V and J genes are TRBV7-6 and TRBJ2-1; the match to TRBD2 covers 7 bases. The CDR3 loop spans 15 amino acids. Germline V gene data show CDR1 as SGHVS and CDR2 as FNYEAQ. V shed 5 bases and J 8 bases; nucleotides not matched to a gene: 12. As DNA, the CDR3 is TGTGCCAGCAGCCCGCGGGAGCGGCCTGGCCATGAGCAGTTCTTC. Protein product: CASSPRERPGHEQFF.

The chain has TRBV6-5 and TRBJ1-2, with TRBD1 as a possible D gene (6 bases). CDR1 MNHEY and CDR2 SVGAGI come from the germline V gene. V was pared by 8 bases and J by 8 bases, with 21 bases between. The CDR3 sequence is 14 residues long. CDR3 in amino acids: CASLHVGGPGGYTF. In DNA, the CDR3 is TGTGCCAGCCTGCATGTGGGGGGGCCGGGAGGCTACACCTTC.

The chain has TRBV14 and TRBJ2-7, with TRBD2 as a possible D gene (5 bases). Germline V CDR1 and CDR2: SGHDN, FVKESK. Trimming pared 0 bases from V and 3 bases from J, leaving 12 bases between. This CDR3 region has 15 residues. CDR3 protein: CASSQEKYRDYEQYF. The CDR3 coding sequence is TGTGCCAGCAGCCAAGAGAAGTACCGGGACTACGAGCAGTACTTC.

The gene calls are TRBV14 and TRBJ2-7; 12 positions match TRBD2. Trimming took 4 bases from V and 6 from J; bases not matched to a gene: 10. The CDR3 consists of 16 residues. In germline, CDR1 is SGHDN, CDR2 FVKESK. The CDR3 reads CASSRGILAGGLEQYF. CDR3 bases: TGTGCCAGCAGCCGAGGCATACTAGCGGGAGGCCTCGAGCAGTACTTC. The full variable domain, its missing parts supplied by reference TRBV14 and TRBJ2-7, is EAGVTQFPSHSVIEKGQTVTLRCDPISGHDNLYWYRRVMGKEIKFLLHFVKESKQDESGMPNNRFLAERTGGTYSTLKVQPAELEDSGVYFCASSRGILAGGLEQYFGPGTRLTVT.

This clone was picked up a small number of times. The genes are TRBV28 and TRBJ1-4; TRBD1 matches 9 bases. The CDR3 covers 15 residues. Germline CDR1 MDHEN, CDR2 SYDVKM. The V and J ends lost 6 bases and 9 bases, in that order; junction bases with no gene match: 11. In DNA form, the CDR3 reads TGTGCCAGCAGGTTCGGGGGACAGGGTTATCAAAAACTGTTTTTT. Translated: CASRFGGQGYQKLFF.

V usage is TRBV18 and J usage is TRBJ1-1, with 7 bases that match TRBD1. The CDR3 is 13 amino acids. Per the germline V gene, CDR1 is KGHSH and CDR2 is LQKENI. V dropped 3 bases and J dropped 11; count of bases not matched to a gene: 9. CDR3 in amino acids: CASSPAHRGEAFF. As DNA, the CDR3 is TGTGCCAGCTCACCCGCTCACAGGGGAGAGGCTTTCTTT.

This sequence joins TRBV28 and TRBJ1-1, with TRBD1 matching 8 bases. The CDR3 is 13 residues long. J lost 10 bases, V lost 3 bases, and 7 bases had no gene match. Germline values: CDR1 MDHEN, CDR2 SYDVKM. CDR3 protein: CASSFRGRRSAFF. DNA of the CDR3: TGTGCCAGCAGTTTCAGGGGGCGCCGGTCAGCTTTCTTT.

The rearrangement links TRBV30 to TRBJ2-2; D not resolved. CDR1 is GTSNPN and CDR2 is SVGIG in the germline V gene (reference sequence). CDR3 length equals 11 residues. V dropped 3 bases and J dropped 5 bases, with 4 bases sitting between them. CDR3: CAWRQTGELFF. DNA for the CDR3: TGTGCCTGGAGACAAACCGGGGAGCTGTTTTTT.